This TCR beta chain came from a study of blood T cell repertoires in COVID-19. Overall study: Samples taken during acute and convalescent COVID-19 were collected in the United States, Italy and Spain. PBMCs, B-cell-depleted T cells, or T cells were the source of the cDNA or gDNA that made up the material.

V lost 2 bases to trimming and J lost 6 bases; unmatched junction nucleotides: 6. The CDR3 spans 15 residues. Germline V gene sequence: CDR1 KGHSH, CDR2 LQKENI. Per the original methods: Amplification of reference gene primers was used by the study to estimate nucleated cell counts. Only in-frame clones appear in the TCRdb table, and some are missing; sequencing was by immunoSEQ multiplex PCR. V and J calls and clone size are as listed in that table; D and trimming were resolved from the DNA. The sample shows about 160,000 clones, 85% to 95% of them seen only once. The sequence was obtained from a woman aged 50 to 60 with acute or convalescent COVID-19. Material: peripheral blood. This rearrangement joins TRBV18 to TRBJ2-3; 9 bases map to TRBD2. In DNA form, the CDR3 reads TGTGCCAGCTCACCATCGGTAGCGGGAGTGGATACGCAGTATTTT. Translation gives CASSPSVAGVDTQYF.